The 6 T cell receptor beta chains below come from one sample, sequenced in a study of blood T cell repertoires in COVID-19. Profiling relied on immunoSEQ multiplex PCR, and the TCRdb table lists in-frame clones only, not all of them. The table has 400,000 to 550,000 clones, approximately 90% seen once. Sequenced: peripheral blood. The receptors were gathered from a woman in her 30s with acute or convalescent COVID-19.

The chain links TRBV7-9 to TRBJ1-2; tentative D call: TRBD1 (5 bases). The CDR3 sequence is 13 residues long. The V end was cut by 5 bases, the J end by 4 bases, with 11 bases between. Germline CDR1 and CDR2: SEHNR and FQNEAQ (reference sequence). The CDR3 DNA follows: TGTGCCAGCAGCCCCGGGGGAGGCTATGGCTACACCTTC. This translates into CASSPGGGYGYTF.

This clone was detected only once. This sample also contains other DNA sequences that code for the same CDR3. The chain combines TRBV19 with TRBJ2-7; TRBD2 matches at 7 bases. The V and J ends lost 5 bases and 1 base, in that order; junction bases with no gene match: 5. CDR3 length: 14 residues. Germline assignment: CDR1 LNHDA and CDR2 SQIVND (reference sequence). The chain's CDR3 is CASSLAGTSYEQYF. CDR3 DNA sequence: TGTGCCAGTAGTTTAGCGGGTACGTCCTACGAGCAGTACTTC. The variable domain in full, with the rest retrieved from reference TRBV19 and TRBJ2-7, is DGGITQSPKYLFRKEGQNVTLSCEQNLNHDAMYWYRQDPGQGLRLIYYSQIVNDFQKGDIAEGYSVSREKKESFPLTVTSAQKNPTAFYLCASSLAGTSYEQYFGPGTRLTVT.

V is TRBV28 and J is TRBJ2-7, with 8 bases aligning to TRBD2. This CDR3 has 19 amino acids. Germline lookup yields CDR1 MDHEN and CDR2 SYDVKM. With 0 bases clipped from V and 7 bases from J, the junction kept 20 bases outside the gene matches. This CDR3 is CASSLWPSGDITGGEEQYF. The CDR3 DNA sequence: TGTGCCAGCAGTTTATGGCCTAGCGGAGACATTACGGGGGGGGAGGAGCAGTACTTC.

The CDR3 sequence is CASSSDGDNEQFF. The CDR3 bases are TGTGCCAGCAGCTCGGACGGGGACAATGAGCAGTTCTTC. The V gene is TRBV7-3, the J gene TRBJ2-1; D perhaps matches TRBD2 (5 bases). The V gene's germline CDR1 is SGHTA and CDR2 FQGTGA. Trimming cost V 4 bases and J 5 bases, with 9 bases left between them. The CDR3 runs 13 residues.

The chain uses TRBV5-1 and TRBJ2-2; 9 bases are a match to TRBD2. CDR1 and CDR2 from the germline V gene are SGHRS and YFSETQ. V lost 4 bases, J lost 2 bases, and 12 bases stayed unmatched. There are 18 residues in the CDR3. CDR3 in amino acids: CASSTGTSSLINTGELFF. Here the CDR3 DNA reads TGCGCCAGCAGCACCGGGACTAGCAGCCTTATAAACACCGGGGAGCTGTTTTTT.

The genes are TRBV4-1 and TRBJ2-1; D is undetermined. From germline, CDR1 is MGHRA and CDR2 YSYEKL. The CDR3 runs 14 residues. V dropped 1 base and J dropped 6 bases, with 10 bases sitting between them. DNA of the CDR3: TGCGCCAGCAGCCAAGTCCCAGGATCCAATGAGCAGTTCTTC. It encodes CASSQVPGSNEQFF.